The 26 T cell receptor beta chains reported below all come from one sample, sequenced in a study of beta chain features in type 1 diabetes. The isolated RNA, all of it, was reverse transcribed, so expressed TCRB transcripts were what got sequenced. Produced via immunoSEQ multiplex PCR; TCRdb's table is partial and in-frame only. The data contain about 320,000 clones, approximately 15% of them singletons. The material sequenced was central memory CD4+ T cells from blood. The source is a young man in good health.

The rearrangement links TRBV7-8 to TRBJ2-4; D ambiguous. V was cut by 4 bases and J by 8 bases, with 9 bases left in between. The CDR3 runs to 12 residues. Germline V gene lookup returns CDR1 SGHVS and CDR2 FQNEAQ. CDR3: CASSSGWDIQYF. In nucleotides, the CDR3 is TGTGCCAGCAGCTCCGGTTGGGACATTCAGTACTTC.

There are a few counts of this clone. The CDR3 DNA follows: TGTGCCAGCAGAGCAGTACGAGGAAAGGAGACTGAAGCTTTCTTT. Protein: CASRAVRGKETEAFF. The chain carries TRBV25-1 and TRBJ1-1; D remains unclear. Germline V lookup: CDR1 MGHDK, CDR2 SYGVNS. The CDR3 is 15 residues long. V lost 6 bases, J lost 5 bases, and 19 bases lay in between. Drawing the rest from reference TRBV25-1 and TRBJ1-1, the complete variable domain is EADIYQTPRYLVIGTGKKITLECSQTMGHDKMYWYQQDPGMELHLIHYSYGVNSTEKGDLSSESTVSRIRTEHFPLTLESARPSHTSQYLCASRAVRGKETEAFFGQGTRLTVV.

This clone was observed a handful of times. The J gene is TRBJ2-2, the V gene TRBV11-3; tentative D call: TRBD2 (5 bases). V shed 8 bases and J shed 4 bases, with 5 bases lying between them. Germline-derived CDR1 and CDR2 are SGHNT and YENEEA. The CDR3 is made up of 11 amino acids. CDR3 sequence reads: CASGLTGELFF. The CDR3 coding sequence is TGTGCCAGCGGACTCACCGGGGAGCTGTTTTTT.

This rearrangement joins TRBV5-6 to TRBJ1-1; perhaps TRBD1 as D (5 bases). Trimming removed 3 bases at V and 5 bases at J, with 11 bases between. CDR1 is SGHDT, CDR2 YYEEEE, per germline. This CDR3 comprises 13 residues. The CDR3 loop is CASSYEGLTEAFF. The DNA for the CDR3 is TGTGCCAGCAGCTATGAGGGGCTGACTGAAGCTTTCTTT.

The chain carries TRBV7-6 and TRBJ1-2; D call uncertain. From germline, CDR1 is SGHVS and CDR2 FNYEAQ. There are 12 residues in the CDR3. V dropped 9 bases and J dropped 7 bases, with 15 bases sitting between them. The CDR3 DNA reads as TGTGCCAGTGCCGGGATTGTAGGTGGCTACACCTTC. Encoded protein: CASAGIVGGYTF.

This clone appeared a few times. CDR3 DNA: TGTGCCAGCAGTTACTCCGGGGCTGTTTGGTCTTCCGAGCAGTACTTC. Its protein is CASSYSGAVWSSEQYF. V usage is TRBV6-6 and J usage is TRBJ2-7; either TRBD1 or TRBD2 may supply D (5 bases each). The CDR3 runs 16 residues. CDR1 and CDR2 (germline): MNHNY, SVGAGI (reference sequence). V was cut by 0 bases and J by 6 bases, with 18 bases left in between.

This clone appeared a few times. CDR3 sequence: CASSPGKGGNTQYF. The CDR3, as DNA: TGTGCCAGCAGCCCCGGTAAAGGTGGGAATACGCAGTATTTT. The gene calls are TRBV5-4 and TRBJ2-3, with D hard to call. This CDR3 has 14 amino acids. Germline V gene lookup returns CDR1 SGHNT and CDR2 YYREEE (reference sequence). V was shortened by 4 bases and J by 7 bases, with 16 bases between the two germline ends. Full variable domain (missing parts from reference TRBV5-4 and TRBJ2-3): ETGVTQSPTHLIKTRGQQVTLRCSSQSGHNTVSWYQQALGQGPQFIFQYYREEENGRGNFPPRFSGLQFPNYSSELNVNALELDDSALYLCASSPGKGGNTQYFGPGTRLTVL.

V and J are TRBV5-4 and TRBJ2-3; 12 nucleotides match TRBD2. V lost 4 bases and J lost 9; bases outside the gene matches: 12. This CDR3 is 16 amino acids long. CDR1 is SGHNT, CDR2 YYREEE, per germline (reference sequence). The CDR3 nucleotides are TGTGCCAGCAGCCCCACCCTAGCGGGGGGGGGATCAACGCAGTATTTT. It is translated as CASSPTLAGGGSTQYF.

The J gene is TRBJ2-3, the V gene TRBV4-1, with D perhaps matching TRBD1 (6 bases). V was pared by 1 base and J by 3 bases, with 14 bases between. The CDR3 has 16 residues. Germline assignment: CDR1 MGHRA and CDR2 YSYEKL. In DNA form, the CDR3 reads TGCGCCAGCAGCCAAGTTACAGGGAAAAGTACAGATACGCAGTATTTT. Its protein is CASSQVTGKSTDTQYF.

The CDR3 sequence is CASGIAGGNTQYF. The DNA for the CDR3 is TGTGCTAGTGGCATCGCCGGGGGGAATACGCAGTATTTT. V gene TRBV12-5 combines with J gene TRBJ2-3, with 7 bases lining up with TRBD2. Germline CDR1 is LGHNT and CDR2 is FRNRAP. J gave up 7 bases and V 6 bases, and 7 bases lay outside the gene matches. The CDR3 is made up of 13 amino acids.

The chain recombines TRBV9 with TRBJ2-3; TRBD1 might be the D (6 bases). The V gene's germline CDR1 is SGDLS and CDR2 YYNGEE. With 4 bases removed from V and 3 bases from J, the gap between germline ends came to 15 bases. The CDR3 contains 15 residues. CDR3 in amino acids: CASSIQGHRTDTQYF. CDR3 coding DNA: TGTGCCAGCAGCATCCAGGGACACCGGACAGATACGCAGTATTTT.

The gene calls are TRBV7-9 and TRBJ2-1, with D perhaps matching TRBD2 (6 bases). The CDR3 has 14 residues. The V end lost 4 bases, the J end lost 4 bases, and 11 bases lay between the germline ends. Germline-derived CDR1 and CDR2 are SEHNR and FQNEAQ (reference sequence). CDR3 region: CASSWVGTYNEQFF. CDR3 nucleotides: TGTGCCAGCAGCTGGGTGGGGACTTACAATGAGCAGTTCTTC.

This clone has more than one count but fewer than ten. The chain employs TRBV7-9 and TRBJ1-1; TRBD1 aligns across 8 bases. Trimming at V came to 5 bases and at J to 6 bases, leaving 8 bases not matched to a gene. The V gene's germline CDR1 is SEHNR and CDR2 FQNEAQ (reference sequence). The CDR3 has 14 amino acids. The CDR3 loop reads CASSPGGVGAEAFF. CDR3 nucleotides: TGTGCCAGCAGCCCAGGGGGCGTCGGGGCTGAAGCTTTCTTT.

Points on this clone: Compared with germline, one end of the junction differs, possibly owing to a read error. J is TRBJ2-7 and V is TRBV5-4; tentatively, D is TRBD1 (5 bases). CDR3 length: 14 residues. Germline loops: CDR1 SGHNT, CDR2 YYREEE (reference sequence). This CDR3 reads CASSLRQSSYEQYF. For the CDR3, the DNA is TGCGCCAGCAGCCTCCGACAGAGCTCCTACGAGCAGTACTTC.

The table lists this clone with a few counts. This sequence joins TRBV27 and TRBJ1-1, with 8 bases lining up with TRBD1. Trimming removed 2 bases from V and 4 bases from J; junction bases left unmatched: 6. Germline V gene sequence: CDR1 MNHEY, CDR2 SMNVEV (reference sequence). The CDR3 has 15 amino acids. CDR3 loop: CASSLKDRGVTEAFF. As DNA, the CDR3 is TGTGCCAGCAGTTTAAAAGACAGGGGAGTCACTGAAGCTTTCTTT.

V is TRBV23-1 and J is TRBJ2-4; no clear D gene. TRBV23-1 is an open reading frame whose function is uncertain. This CDR3 is 14 amino acids long. Trimming took 0 bases from V and 7 from J, leaving 10 bases between them. CDR3 nucleotides: TGCGCCAGCAGTCAATCTTTAGAGGTGAACATTCAGTACTTC. Translating it yields CASSQSLEVNIQYF.

The rearrangement joins TRBV7-8 to TRBJ1-4; no clear D gene. In germline, CDR1 is SGHVS, CDR2 FQNEAQ. V gave up 5 bases and J gave up 8 bases, with 9 bases separating them. The CDR3 is 12 residues long. CDR3 in DNA: TGTGCCAGCAGCCGGTCGGGGGAAAAACTGTTTTTT. Translation: CASSRSGEKLFF.

This chain connects TRBV7-8 to TRBJ2-3, with a possible D match to TRBD2 (6 bases). V was pared by 5 bases and J by 3 bases, with 24 bases between. The V gene's germline CDR1 is SGHVS and CDR2 FQNEAQ. The CDR3 spans 18 residues. Written as DNA, the CDR3 is TGTGCCAGCAGCCCATTCACCGGGACTGGCGGGCCGACAGATACGCAGTATTTT. Amino acid sequence: CASSPFTGTGGPTDTQYF. The whole variable domain, filled in from reference TRBV7-8 and TRBJ2-3, reads GAGVSQSPRYKVAKRGQDVALRCDPISGHVSLFWYQQALGQGPEFLTYFQNEAQLDKSGLPSDRFFAERPEGSVSTLKIQRTQQEDSAVYLCASSPFTGTGGPTDTQYFGPGTRLTVL.

The genes are TRBV11-2 and TRBJ2-5, with TRBD2 matching over 9 bases. The V segment lost 4 bases and the J segment 5 bases; nucleotides outside the gene matches: 11. The CDR3 runs to 16 residues. Per the germline V gene, CDR1 is SGHAT and CDR2 is FQNNGV. As DNA, the CDR3 is TGTGCCAGCAGCTGGGGGAAGGGACTAGCCCGGGAGACCCAGTACTTC. It encodes CASSWGKGLARETQYF.

The genes are TRBV6-6 and TRBJ1-2, with a tentative D call TRBD1 (5 bases). Germline CDR1 reads MNHNY; CDR2 reads SVGAGI (reference sequence). This CDR3 is 14 amino acids long. With 0 bases removed from V and 4 bases from J, the gap between germline ends came to 9 bases. CDR3 nucleotides: TGTGCCAGCAGTTACTCCCGGGGGGTCTATGGCTACACCTTC. Amino acids: CASSYSRGVYGYTF.

There are a few counts of this clone. The genes are TRBV7-4 and TRBJ2-6; 7 bases align to TRBD1. The V segment lost 5 bases and the J segment 10 bases; nucleotides outside the gene matches: 14. CDR3 length: 16 residues. Germline V gene lookup returns CDR1 SGHVT and CDR2 SQSDAQ. CDR3 amino acids: CASSEDRVVGSNVLTF. CDR3 in DNA: TGTGCCAGCAGCGAAGACAGGGTGGTGGGTTCTAACGTCCTGACTTTC.

This chain links TRBV19 with TRBJ1-4; D gene uncertain. Trimming removed 9 bases at V and 3 bases at J, with 14 bases between. CDR1 and CDR2 from the germline V gene are LNHDA and SQIVND (reference sequence). The CDR3 consists of 14 residues. The DNA of the CDR3 is TGTGCCAGAAAAAAGCCGTCGGCTAATGAAAAACTGTTTTTT. This sequence encodes CARKKPSANEKLFF.

The chain joins TRBV5-4 to TRBJ2-4; 8 nucleotides line up with TRBD2. Germline V lookup: CDR1 SGHNT, CDR2 YYREEE (reference sequence). The CDR3 covers 17 residues. J gave up 0 bases and V 4 bases, and 9 bases lay outside the gene matches. The DNA of the CDR3 is TGTGCCAGCAGCCAGAGCGGAAGCGGGAGAGCCAAAAACATTCAGTACTTC. Encoded protein: CASSQSGSGRAKNIQYF.

This clone was recorded a few times. The chain couples TRBV4-3 to TRBJ1-3; maybe TRBD1 (5 bases). CDR1 is LGHNA, CDR2 YSLEER, per germline. The CDR3 has 17 amino acids. Between the trimmed V and J ends, which lost 0 bases and 0 bases, there was a span of 12 bases. The CDR3: CASSQDFGGDSGNTIYF. CDR3 DNA sequence: TGCGCCAGCAGCCAAGATTTCGGGGGGGACTCTGGAAACACCATATATTTT.

The chain has TRBV5-6 and TRBJ1-1, with D possibly TRBD1 on 5 matching bases. Germline V gives CDR1 SGHDT, CDR2 YYEEEE. Trimming stripped 0 bases from V and 3 bases from J, with 15 bases between. This CDR3 comprises 16 residues. The CDR3 DNA follows: TGTGCCAGCAGCTTGGATCAGGGCCAAGATTACACTGAAGCTTTCTTT. This encodes CASSLDQGQDYTEAFF.

In this sample, this clone turned up a few times. The V gene is TRBV2, the J gene TRBJ1-4, with D uncertain. Germline CDR1 SNHLY, CDR2 FYNNEI. This CDR3 is built from 14 residues. V lost 10 bases to trimming and J lost 0 bases, with 12 bases between them. This CDR3 reads CATRGRPTNEKLFF. CDR3 sequence (DNA): TGTGCCACCCGAGGGAGACCAACTAATGAAAAACTGTTTTTT.